Listed below are T cell receptor beta chains from one sample, sequenced in a study of long-term antiretroviral therapy in people with HIV. Sequenced by immunoSEQ multiplex PCR; TCRdb stores in-frame clones only, minus some. Among about 33,000 clones listed, roughly 97% were seen once. The sequenced sample was unsorted PBMCs, obtained 6.9 years after starting antiretroviral therapy. The receptor source for this set is a young man with HIV. Both conserved end residues are part of each CDR3. The order of the fields is CDR3 length, D gene, V gene, clone size, J gene, CDR3 protein, CDR3 DNA. A D gene is named only where the DNA matches it firmly. Not all rows give a size; the values are once, few, many and, for expanded clones, a class.

cdr3_length: 13
d_call: .
v_call: TRBV29-1
clone_size: few
j_call: TRBJ2-4
cdr3_aa: CSGWLLGENIQYF
cdr3_nt: TGCAGCGGGTGGTTGCTTGGGGAAAACATTCAGTACTTC

cdr3_length: 13
d_call: TRBD1
v_call: TRBV29-1
clone_size: .
j_call: TRBJ2-2
cdr3_aa: CSAGTGATGELFF
cdr3_nt: TGCAGCGCGGGGACAGGGGCCACCGGGGAGCTGTTTTTT

cdr3_length: 12
d_call: .
v_call: TRBV30
clone_size: .
j_call: TRBJ2-7
cdr3_aa: CAWSRSDYEQYF
cdr3_nt: TGTGCCTGGAGTCGCTCGGACTACGAGCAGTACTTC

cdr3_length: 13
d_call: .
v_call: TRBV7-2
clone_size: .
j_call: TRBJ2-3
cdr3_aa: CASSLDLADTQYF
cdr3_nt: TGTGCCAGCAGCTTAGATCTAGCAGATACGCAGTATTTT

cdr3_length: 14
d_call: TRBD1
v_call: TRBV19
clone_size: .
j_call: TRBJ1-4
cdr3_aa: CASSNRGRGGKLFF
cdr3_nt: TGTGCCAGTAGTAACAGGGGGCGCGGTGGAAAACTGTTTTTT

cdr3_length: 16
d_call: .
v_call: TRBV7-8
clone_size: .
j_call: TRBJ1-5
cdr3_aa: CASSLASQGLPIAQHF
cdr3_nt: TGTGCCAGCAGCTTAGCGTCCCAGGGGCTCCCTATTGCCCAGCATTTT

cdr3_length: 14
d_call: .
v_call: TRBV9
clone_size: .
j_call: TRBJ1-4
cdr3_aa: CASSVKARGEKLFF
cdr3_nt: TGTGCCAGCAGCGTAAAAGCAAGAGGTGAAAAACTGTTTTTT

cdr3_length: 14
d_call: TRBD2
v_call: TRBV4-2
clone_size: .
j_call: TRBJ2-1
cdr3_aa: CASSHGGSGGPEFF
cdr3_nt: TGTGCCAGCAGCCACGGGGGTAGCGGGGGGCCGGAGTTCTTC

cdr3_length: 15
d_call: .
v_call: TRBV12-5
clone_size: .
j_call: TRBJ1-2
cdr3_aa: CASEDRRGALYGYTF
cdr3_nt: TGTGCTAGTGAGGACCGGCGGGGGGCCCTCTATGGCTACACCTTC

cdr3_length: 15
d_call: .
v_call: TRBV15
clone_size: .
j_call: TRBJ2-7
cdr3_aa: CATSEATESSYEQYF
cdr3_nt: TGTGCCACCAGCGAAGCCACGGAGAGCTCCTACGAGCAGTACTTC

cdr3_length: 12
d_call: .
v_call: TRBV11-2
clone_size: .
j_call: TRBJ2-7
cdr3_aa: CASSFEWDAQYF
cdr3_nt: TGTGCCAGCAGCTTCGAATGGGACGCGCAGTACTTC

cdr3_length: 13
d_call: .
v_call: TRBV6-1
clone_size: .
j_call: TRBJ2-3
cdr3_aa: CASSGDFTDTQYF
cdr3_nt: TGTGCCAGCAGTGGGGACTTCACAGATACGCAGTATTTT

cdr3_length: 14
d_call: .
v_call: TRBV4-1
clone_size: .
j_call: TRBJ2-7
cdr3_aa: CASSQAPSGYEQYF
cdr3_nt: TGCGCCAGCAGCCAAGCCCCCTCGGGCTACGAGCAGTACTTC

cdr3_length: 13
d_call: .
v_call: TRBV2
clone_size: .
j_call: TRBJ2-1
cdr3_aa: CASAGPQGNEQFF
cdr3_nt: TGTGCCAGCGCCGGGCCCCAAGGGAATGAGCAGTTCTTC

cdr3_length: 14
d_call: .
v_call: TRBV14
clone_size: .
j_call: TRBJ2-3
cdr3_aa: CASSPATPPYTQYF
cdr3_nt: TGTGCCAGCAGCCCAGCGACTCCTCCGTATACGCAGTATTTT

cdr3_length: 13
d_call: .
v_call: TRBV2
clone_size: .
j_call: TRBJ2-3
cdr3_aa: CASLTGSTDTQYF
cdr3_nt: TGTGCCAGCCTGACGGGAAGCACAGATACGCAGTATTTT

cdr3_length: 14
d_call: TRBD1
v_call: TRBV5-6
clone_size: .
j_call: TRBJ2-7
cdr3_aa: CASSLIEQGDEQYF
cdr3_nt: TGTGCCAGCAGCTTGATTGAACAGGGGGACGAGCAGTACTTC

cdr3_length: 16
d_call: .
v_call: TRBV7-8
clone_size: .
j_call: TRBJ2-4
cdr3_aa: CASSRPNRDGKNIQYF
cdr3_nt: TGTGCCAGCAGCCGCCCCAACAGGGATGGGAAAAACATTCAGTACTTC

cdr3_length: 16
d_call: TRBD2
v_call: TRBV2
clone_size: .
j_call: TRBJ2-1
cdr3_aa: CASRGRLAGSYNEQFF
cdr3_nt: TGTGCCAGCAGGGGGCGACTAGCGGGGTCCTACAATGAGCAGTTCTTC

cdr3_length: 13
d_call: TRBD1
v_call: TRBV5-6
clone_size: .
j_call: TRBJ2-2
cdr3_aa: CASSPGGTGELFF
cdr3_nt: TGTGCCAGCAGCCCAGGGGGCACCGGGGAGCTGTTTTTT

cdr3_length: 14
d_call: .
v_call: TRBV7-3
clone_size: .
j_call: TRBJ2-7
cdr3_aa: CASSLAGVGYEQYF
cdr3_nt: TGTGCCAGCAGCTTAGCTGGGGTCGGCTACGAGCAGTACTTC

cdr3_length: 14
d_call: TRBD1
v_call: TRBV29-1
clone_size: .
j_call: TRBJ1-2
cdr3_aa: CSVEKTGAAYGYTF
cdr3_nt: TGCAGCGTTGAAAAGACAGGGGCGGCCTATGGCTACACCTTC

cdr3_length: 14
d_call: .
v_call: TRBV30
clone_size: once
j_call: TRBJ1-2
cdr3_aa: CAFDTSGANYGYTF
cdr3_nt: TGTGCCTTCGACACTTCAGGGGCTAACTATGGCTACACCTTC

cdr3_length: 14
d_call: .
v_call: TRBV7-8
clone_size: .
j_call: TRBJ2-7
cdr3_aa: CASSLGRSSYEQYF
cdr3_nt: TGTGCCAGCAGCTTGGGACGGAGCTCCTACGAGCAGTACTTC

cdr3_length: 14
d_call: .
v_call: TRBV27
clone_size: .
j_call: TRBJ2-7
cdr3_aa: CASSFITSRYEQYF
cdr3_nt: TGTGCCAGCAGTTTTATTACTAGCAGATACGAGCAGTACTTC